This is a list of T cell receptor beta chains from one sample in a study of blood T cell repertoires in COVID-19. Clones were sequenced by immunoSEQ multiplex PCR, and TCRdb holds only the in-frame ones, with some missing. This table has about 46,000 clones, around 85% appearing once. The sample consisted of peripheral blood. These TCRs come from a human donor in a cohort sampled during active COVID-19. The donor label of this sample is uncertain. CDR3s leave out the opening cysteine and the closing phenylalanine or tryptophan. The size of a clone is reported for some rows only, either as once, few or many, or as a class for expanded clones.

V gene	J gene	clone size	CDR3 protein
TRBV9	TRBJ2-4	-	ASSTQHGGDIQY
TRBV6-1	TRBJ1-1	-	ASSEVYSSNTEAF
TRBV19	TRBJ2-4	once	ASSIWRRGEAKNIQY
TRBV6-5	TRBJ1-3	-	ASSYSISGAGNTIY
TRBV19	TRBJ2-1	-	ASTGQSYNEQF
TRBV15	TRBJ2-3	-	ATSRGVTSGHQDTQY
TRBV6-1	TRBJ2-7	few	ASSDRQGSYEQY
TRBV18	TRBJ1-1	-	ASSPNPGASPNTEAF
TRBV5-1	TRBJ2-3	-	ASSRRTPSAADTQY
TRBV7-3	TRBJ2-5	-	ASSPEGGGAGETQY
TRBV7-9	TRBJ2-2	-	ASSWYRDSNTGELF
TRBV7-9	TRBJ1-2	-	ASSLGEFGYT
TRBV5-8	TRBJ1-6	-	ASSLGGYGVSPLH
TRBV6-6	TRBJ1-1	-	ASSSRQGRAF
TRBV5-4	TRBJ2-4	-	ASSAGLAEKNIQY
TRBV28	TRBJ1-2	-	ASSLQGSYGYT
TRBV10-3	TRBJ2-1	-	AISGTSGGRYNEQF
TRBV4-1	TRBJ1-4	once	ASSQGSANLNEKLF
TRBV5-6	TRBJ1-5	-	ASSLAGGGGNQPQH
TRBV20-1	TRBJ1-5	-	SASLATGSQPQH
TRBV7-8	TRBJ2-7	-	ASRYRDSYEQY
TRBV5-8	TRBJ1-4	few	ASSSKDLPGGLF
TRBV7-9	TRBJ1-1	-	ASSYSGTEAF
TRBV7-2	TRBJ2-3	-	ASSYRQGTDTQY
TRBV2	TRBJ1-2	-	ASRDRGRIYGYT
TRBV6-6	TRBJ2-2	-	ASSPWATGELF
TRBV9	TRBJ1-1	-	ASSERTGGTEAF
TRBV6-5	TRBJ1-1	-	ASSTRDRDTEAF
TRBV9	TRBJ2-3	-	ASSVAGDRGTDTQY
TRBV2	TRBJ2-3	once	ASSAGGSTDTQY
TRBV18	TRBJ1-5	-	ASSSDRSSNQPQH
TRBV18	TRBJ2-2	-	ASSPFRGIPGELF
TRBV4-1	TRBJ1-2	-	ASSPSRDYGYT
TRBV6-4	TRBJ2-2	-	ASTTGMNTGELF
TRBV6-6	TRBJ1-1	-	ASSYSGGGGTEAF
TRBV28	TRBJ1-3	-	ASLGQRNTIY
TRBV19	TRBJ2-3	-	ASSPIAGGRADTQY
TRBV2	TRBJ1-2	-	ASSVREGAAGYT
TRBV19	TRBJ1-6	-	ASSAGWESPLH
TRBV30	TRBJ2-1	-	AWSVQRGAYNEQF
TRBV19	TRBJ1-4	-	ASSSRFATNEKLF
TRBV2	TRBJ1-5	-	ASRRDRGLSNQPQH
TRBV18	TRBJ1-4	-	ASSPAQGMTNEKLF
TRBV4-2	TRBJ2-1	few	ASSRAGGPYNEQF
TRBV3-1/TRBV3-2	TRBJ2-1	few	ASSQGFGGGVF
TRBV7-2	TRBJ2-1	once	ASSSSSGDNEQF
TRBV6-6	TRBJ2-1	-	ASSKGLAVDEQF
TRBV3-1/TRBV3-2	TRBJ2-7	few	ASSQERQIYEQY
TRBV6-2/TRBV6-3	TRBJ2-3	once	ASSDGTLPSTDTQY
TRBV5-4	TRBJ2-1	-	ASSLSRAGGYNEQF
TRBV7-2	TRBJ2-5	-	ASSLGLAGGEAQY
TRBV7-2	TRBJ2-3	-	ASSALLRTDTQY
TRBV27	TRBJ1-1	-	ASRIGTGTLEAF
TRBV4-2	TRBJ2-2	-	ASSQDRLRQTFGGELF
TRBV11-3	TRBJ2-1	-	ASSPRTSGGAFYNEQF
TRBV9	TRBJ1-2	-	ASSLMGQSGYGYT